The clone carrying this T cell receptor (beta chain) was seen only a few times. Its antigen is still unknown. This sample is part of a study of T-cell memory formation after mild COVID-19. General observations from the study: Contracting CD4+ clones were located mainly in CM and EM, and CD8+ clones in EMRA. In pre-infection memory, a portion of responding clones appeared, which suggested that cross-reactive memory joined.

The CDR3 is 13 residues long. Trimming took off 0 bases at V and 9 bases at J, with 7 bases between the two ends. CDR1 is SGHRS, CDR2 YFSETQ, per germline. TCRdb re-called the 5' RACE reads through MiXCR, storing one row per CDR3 protein. The table has 120,000 or so distinct CDR3 sequences, approximately 15% seen once; the top ten hold 4% to 6%. The chain has TRBV5-1 and TRBJ1-6; D ambiguous. The sequencing input was PBMCs or a T cell subset sorted from them (not recorded which). This TCR was sampled from a man aged 18-30 years who had mild COVID-19 (a few samples of this study predate the infection). Cell type and time point are not known. The CDR3: CASSLAGLSPLHF. The CDR3 region has the DNA TGCGCCAGCAGCTTGGCTGGGCTTTCACCCCTCCACTTT. Based on the CDR3 plus reference TRBV5-1 and TRBJ1-6, the full variable domain is KAGVTQTPRYLIKTRGQQVTLSCSPISGHRSVSWYQQTPGQGLQFLFEYFSETQRNKGNFPGRFSGRQFSNSRSEMNVSTLELGDSALYLCASSLAGLSPLHFGNGTRLTVT.